The text below deals with one TCR beta chain. Unique molecular identifiers tagged the TCRbeta library. TCRdb used MiXCR to reprocess the PCR reads, holding one entry per CDR3 protein. The sample lists 360,000 or so distinct CDR3 sequences; roughly 22% were seen once. The data were obtained in a study of T-cell reconstitution after alpha-beta-depleted transplantation in children. Trimming cost V 4 bases and J 2 bases, with 13 bases left between them. CDR1 and CDR2 (germline): LNHDA, SQIVND (reference sequence). This CDR3 has 15 amino acids. The chain joins TRBV19 to TRBJ2-3; D might be TRBD2 (5 bases). This TCR was recovered from a human donor who donated a stem cell graft to a child with acute myeloid leukemia. Sequences were derived from PBMCs from the stem cell graft donor, sampled from the stem cell graft. CDR3 region: CASSTLSVTTDTQYF. DNA for the CDR3: TGTGCCAGTAGTACCCTTAGCGTTACCACAGATACGCAGTATTTT. The whole variable domain, filled in from reference TRBV19 and TRBJ2-3, reads DGGITQSPKYLFRKEGQNVTLSCEQNLNHDAMYWYRQDPGQGLRLIYYSQIVNDFQKGDIAEGYSVSREKKESFPLTVTSAQKNPTAFYLCASSTLSVTTDTQYFGPGTRLTVL.